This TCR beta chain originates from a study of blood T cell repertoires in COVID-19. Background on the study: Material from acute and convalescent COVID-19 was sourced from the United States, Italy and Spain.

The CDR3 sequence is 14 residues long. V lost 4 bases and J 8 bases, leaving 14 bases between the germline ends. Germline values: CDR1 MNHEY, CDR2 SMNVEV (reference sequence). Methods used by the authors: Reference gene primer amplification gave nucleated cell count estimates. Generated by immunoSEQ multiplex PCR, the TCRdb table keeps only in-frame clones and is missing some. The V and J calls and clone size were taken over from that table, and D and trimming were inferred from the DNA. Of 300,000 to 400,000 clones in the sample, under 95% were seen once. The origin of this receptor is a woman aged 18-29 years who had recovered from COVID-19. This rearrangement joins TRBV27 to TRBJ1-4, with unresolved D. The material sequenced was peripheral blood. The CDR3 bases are TGTGCCAGCAGTTCTTTACAGATTTTGGAAAAACTGTTTTTT. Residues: CASSSLQILEKLFF.